The TCR beta chain described here comes from a study of beta chain features in type 1 diabetes. Overall study: Patients and healthy donors were similar in age, gender and cell yields. Overall study results and limits: Shortening of TCRB CDR3s, moderate but significant, appeared in all four CD4+ subsets of Type 1 diabetes patients. Amplification by PCR could prefer shorter templates, with the same effect in patients and controls.

Purity (above 98%) was reached by all sorted populations. This clone was counted only a few times. The antigen remains undetermined. Every bit of the isolated RNA underwent reverse transcription, so sequencing read expressed TCRB transcripts. Assay: immunoSEQ multiplex PCR; the TCRdb copy retains only in-frame clones and omits some. The table lists some 190,000 clones, 7.8% of them singletons. Germline V lookup: CDR1 ENHRY, CDR2 SYGVKD. After removal of 3 bases from V and 4 bases from J, the junction contained 7 bases not matched to a gene. This CDR3 region has 16 residues. The chain uses TRBV10-3 and TRBJ2-2, with 8 bases lining up with TRBD2. The TCR originated in a woman aged 40 to 50 with type 1 diabetes. Sequencing used central memory CD4+ T cells from blood. The CDR3, as DNA: TGTGCCATCAGTGAAGGGAGCGGGAGAGCCACCGGGGAGCTGTTTTTT. Translating it yields CAISEGSGRATGELFF.